Described below is a single TCR beta chain sequence and its context. Mismatch with germline at one junction end may stem from a read error. Original handling: Reference gene primer amplification in the assay estimated nucleated cell counts. Method: immunoSEQ multiplex PCR; TCRdb's copy keeps in-frame clones and lacks some. That table furnishes V, J and clone size, whereas the DNA furnished D and trimming. The table includes about 80,000 clones, approximately 90% detected once. These data belong to a study of blood T cell repertoires in COVID-19. About the study: The study drew acute and convalescent COVID-19 samples from the United States, Italy and Spain. PBMCs, B-cell-depleted T cells, or T cells provided the cDNA or gDNA that made up the material.

Germline lookup yields CDR1 SSHAT and CDR2 FNYEAQ (reference sequence). This CDR3 is 14 amino acids long. This clonotype was obtained from a woman of 80 years or more with acute or convalescent COVID-19. The sequenced sample consisted of peripheral blood. This chain joins TRBV7-7 and TRBJ2-5; TRBD1 matches 9 bases. Here the CDR3 DNA reads TGTGCTAGCAGCGGGACAGGGTTGAGGGAGACCCAGTACTTC. Amino acid sequence: CASSGTGLRETQYF.